This TCR beta chain was observed in a study of T cells expressing NK-cell markers. Turning to the study itself: One of the eight sequenced donors was seronegative, whereas the other seven were HCMV-seropositive. General study points: In a few donors, dominant clonotypes made up 28.3-60.1% of CD3+CD56-NKG2C+ cells. In about 6 donors, dominant CD3+CD56+NKG2C+ clonotypes ranked among the top 10 CD8+ clonotypes.

The CDR3 consists of 15 residues. Looked up from germline, CDR1 is SGHRS and CDR2 is YFSETQ. TCR beta libraries carry UMIs added by 5'RACE template switching. Reprocessing the 5' RACE reads, TCRdb reports a single entry for every CDR3 protein and omits DNA. The sample holds approximately 440,000 distinct CDR3 sequences. On this clonotype itself: Its target is unknown.

The receptor was isolated from a woman in her 50s in good health. Source material: blood T cells: a sorted CD56 or NKG2C T cell subset, CD4+ or CD8+ T cells, or bulk PBMC T cells (not recorded which). The chain recombines TRBV5-1 with TRBJ2-2; without DNA, the TCRdb call of TRBD1 cannot be checked. The CDR3 spells CASSSTGGAGGELFF.